Listed below are T cell receptor beta chains from one sample, sequenced in a study of shared clonotypes between healthy human individuals. Measured with immunoSEQ multiplex PCR; TCRdb has only the in-frame clones, and not every one. The table shows some 2 million clones, with 95% occurring only once. Sequencing was performed on naive CD4+ T cells sorted from blood. These receptors were collected from a man in his late teens or twenties in good health. Both conserved end residues are trimmed from each CDR3. The D gene is left open where the match is weak.

v_call	j_call	d_call	cdr3_aa
TRBV30	TRBJ1-5	.	AWSQGTTAQPQH
TRBV19	TRBJ2-7	TRBD1	AERQGNYEQY
TRBV5-1	TRBJ1-1	.	ASSLGVNTEAF
TRBV7-9	TRBJ1-2	TRBD1	ASSRTGGELRGDGYT
TRBV11-3	TRBJ2-2	.	ASSRGGENTGELF
TRBV6-1	TRBJ1-4	TRBD1	ASSEARTGGQKLF
TRBV7-3	TRBJ1-2	TRBD1	ASSLTSLDRDGYT
TRBV6-1	TRBJ2-5	.	ASSEAFTQLQETQY
TRBV9	TRBJ1-1	.	ASSVEPAVGPNTEAF
TRBV30	TRBJ1-1	.	AWSLLLRNTEAF
TRBV28	TRBJ1-4	.	ASGLLDRFNEKLF
TRBV19	TRBJ2-5	.	ATSNDRWTEETQY
TRBV4-1	TRBJ2-3	TRBD2	ASSQGRLAGGSTDTQY
TRBV5-4	TRBJ2-1	.	ASSFGDWGQF
TRBV7-9	TRBJ2-2	TRBD1	ASSERTGLGELF
TRBV6-5	TRBJ1-4	.	ASSYLGATNEKLF
TRBV2	TRBJ2-5	.	ASREGMYQETQY
TRBV7-2	TRBJ2-7	.	ASSLQGSEQY
TRBV5-6	TRBJ2-3	TRBD2	ASSLAGGSGRTDTQY
TRBV30	TRBJ1-6	.	AWSEDSRSPLH
TRBV5-4	TRBJ1-5	TRBD1	ASSLGGTGNQPQH
TRBV10-2	TRBJ1-6	.	ASKLDGVGGSPLH
TRBV29-1	TRBJ2-7	.	SVGQIYEQY
TRBV6-5	TRBJ1-2	.	ASSYGGRRGYT
TRBV7-9	TRBJ2-7	.	ASSPRTAYEQY
TRBV6-5	TRBJ1-1	.	ASSYDRREAF
TRBV5-1	TRBJ2-7	TRBD2	ASSSGLTYEQY
TRBV5-6	TRBJ2-6	TRBD2	ASSFVAGGFIPNVLT
TRBV9	TRBJ2-1	.	ASSVWGERYNEQF
TRBV2	TRBJ1-6	TRBD1	ASIPGQASPLH
TRBV10-1	TRBJ2-5	.	ASSGTNAGTQY
TRBV6-1	TRBJ1-2	TRBD1	ASSETGDYGYT
TRBV6-6	TRBJ2-7	TRBD1	ASSSGTGVY
TRBV7-9	TRBJ2-5	TRBD2	ASSRASGWETQY
TRBV6-5	TRBJ2-5	.	ASSPLRRETQY
TRBV5-1	TRBJ2-3	.	ASSLTSGGTDTQY
TRBV7-8	TRBJ2-4	.	ASSWTLRKNIQY
TRBV4-1	TRBJ2-2	TRBD2	ASSQAWSSGTSNTGELF
TRBV5-6	TRBJ2-2	TRBD2	ASSLRTSGKNTGELF
TRBV6-5	TRBJ2-7	.	ASSYGTANYEQY
TRBV5-1	TRBJ1-2	.	ASSIGGNYGYT
TRBV6-6	TRBJ2-7	TRBD2	ASSPILAGGYEQY
TRBV28	TRBJ1-2	.	ASSLVGYGYT
TRBV6-5	TRBJ2-3	.	ASRSPRGGTDTQY
TRBV5-6	TRBJ1-1	.	ASSLVPGGNTEAF
TRBV18	TRBJ2-2	.	ASSPGLSAGELF
TRBV15	TRBJ2-7	TRBD1	ATSRVGTALSEQY
TRBV6-5	TRBJ2-5	TRBD1	ASRPGTGNAQY